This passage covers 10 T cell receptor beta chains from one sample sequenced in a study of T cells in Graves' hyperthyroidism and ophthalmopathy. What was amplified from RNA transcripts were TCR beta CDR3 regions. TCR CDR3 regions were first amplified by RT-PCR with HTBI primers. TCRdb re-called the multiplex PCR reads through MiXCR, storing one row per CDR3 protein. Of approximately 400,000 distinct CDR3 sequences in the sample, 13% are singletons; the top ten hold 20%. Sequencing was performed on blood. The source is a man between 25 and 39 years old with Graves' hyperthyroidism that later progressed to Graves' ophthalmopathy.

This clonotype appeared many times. The CDR3 spells CSARLAGTRLEGEQYF. CDR3 bases: TGCAGTGCGCGACTAGCGGGGACGAGGCTAGAGGGCGAGCAGTACTTC. J is TRBJ2-7 and V is TRBV20-1, with TRBD2 matching over 11 bases. This CDR3 has 16 amino acids. The V gene end was trimmed by 6 bases and the J gene end by 6 bases; junction bases not matched to a gene: 16. CDR1 is DFQATT, CDR2 SNEGSKA, per germline (reference sequence).

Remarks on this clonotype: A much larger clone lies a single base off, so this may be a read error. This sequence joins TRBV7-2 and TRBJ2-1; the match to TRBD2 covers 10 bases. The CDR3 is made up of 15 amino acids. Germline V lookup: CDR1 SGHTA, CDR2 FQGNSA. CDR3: CASSLESGGANEQCF. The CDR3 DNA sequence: TGTGCCAGCAGCTTAGAAAGCGGGGGGGCCAATGAGCAGTGCTTC.

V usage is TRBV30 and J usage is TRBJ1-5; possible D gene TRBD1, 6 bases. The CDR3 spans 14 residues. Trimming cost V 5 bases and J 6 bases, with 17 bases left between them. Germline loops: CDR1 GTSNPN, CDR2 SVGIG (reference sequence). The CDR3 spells CAWAKGGGTQPQHF. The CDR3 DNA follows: TGTGCCTGGGCAAAAGGGGGTGGTACTCAGCCCCAGCATTTT. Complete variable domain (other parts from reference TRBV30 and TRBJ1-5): SQTIHQWPATLVQPVGSPLSLECTVEGTSNPNLYWYRQAAGRGLQLLFYSVGIGQISSEVPQNLSASRPQDRQFILSSKKLLLSDSGFYLCAWAKGGGTQPQHFGDGTRLSIL.

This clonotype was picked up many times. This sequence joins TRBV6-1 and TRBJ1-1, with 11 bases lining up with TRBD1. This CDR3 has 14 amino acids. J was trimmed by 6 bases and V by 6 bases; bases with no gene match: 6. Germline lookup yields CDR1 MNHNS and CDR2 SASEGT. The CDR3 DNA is TGTGCCAGCAGATCGGGACAGGGGGGATCTGAAGCTTTCTTT. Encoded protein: CASRSGQGGSEAFF.

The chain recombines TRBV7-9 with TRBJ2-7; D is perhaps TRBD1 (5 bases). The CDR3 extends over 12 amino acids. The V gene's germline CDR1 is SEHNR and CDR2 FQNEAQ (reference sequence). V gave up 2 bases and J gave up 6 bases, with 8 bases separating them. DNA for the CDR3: TGTGCCAGCAGCTTACAGGGAACCGAGCAGTACTTC. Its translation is CASSLQGTEQYF.

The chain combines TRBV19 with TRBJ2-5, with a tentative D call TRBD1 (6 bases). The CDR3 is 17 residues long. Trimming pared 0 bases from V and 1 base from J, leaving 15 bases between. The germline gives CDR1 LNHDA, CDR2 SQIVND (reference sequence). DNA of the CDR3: TGTGCCAGTAGTATAGATCCCCCTGGGGGCACCCAAGAGACCCAGTACTTC. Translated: CASSIDPPGGTQETQYF. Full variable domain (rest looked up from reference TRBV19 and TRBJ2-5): DGGITQSPKYLFRKEGQNVTLSCEQNLNHDAMYWYRQDPGQGLRLIYYSQIVNDFQKGDIAEGYSVSREKKESFPLTVTSAQKNPTAFYLCASSIDPPGGTQETQYFGPGTRLLVL.

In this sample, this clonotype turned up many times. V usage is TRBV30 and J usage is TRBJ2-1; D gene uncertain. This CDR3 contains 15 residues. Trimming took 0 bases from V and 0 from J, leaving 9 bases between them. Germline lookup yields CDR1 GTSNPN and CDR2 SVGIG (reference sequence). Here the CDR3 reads CAWSVHPSSYNEQFF. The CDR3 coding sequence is TGTGCCTGGAGTGTACACCCGAGCTCCTACAATGAGCAGTTCTTC.

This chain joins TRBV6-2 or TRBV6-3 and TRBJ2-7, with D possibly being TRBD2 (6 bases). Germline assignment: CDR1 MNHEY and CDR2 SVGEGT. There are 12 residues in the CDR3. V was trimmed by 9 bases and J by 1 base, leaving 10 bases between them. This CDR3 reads CASTGVSYEQYF. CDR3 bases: TGTGCCAGTACGGGGGTTTCCTACGAGCAGTACTTC.

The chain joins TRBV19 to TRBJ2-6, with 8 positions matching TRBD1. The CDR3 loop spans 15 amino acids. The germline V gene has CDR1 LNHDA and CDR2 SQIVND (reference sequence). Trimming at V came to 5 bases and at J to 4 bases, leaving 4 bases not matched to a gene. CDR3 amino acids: CASSFRQGGANVLTF. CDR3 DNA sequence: TGTGCCAGTAGTTTCCGACAGGGGGGGGCCAACGTCCTGACTTTC.

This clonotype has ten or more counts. Here the CDR3 reads CSGRQGLTYEQYF. The CDR3, as DNA: TGCAGTGGCCGACAGGGGCTTACCTACGAGCAGTACTTC. The chain is built from TRBV20-1 and TRBJ2-7; 8 bases are shared with TRBD1. The junction had 7 bases not matched to a gene; V was cut back by 7 bases and J by 2 bases. The CDR3 spans 13 residues. Germline-derived CDR1 and CDR2 are DFQATT and SNEGSKA (reference sequence).